This T cell receptor beta chain was captured in a study of beta chain features in type 1 diabetes. Sorting that relied on CD45RO/CCR7/CD25/CD127/CD95/CD27 yielded CD4+ naive, central memory, regulatory and stem cell-like memory cells. Concerning this clone itself: What it binds is unknown.

Sequenced material consisted of expressed TCRB transcripts (all of the isolated RNA was reverse transcribed). Libraries were prepared by immunoSEQ multiplex PCR; TCRdb keeps only in-frame clonotypes and omits some of them. The sample records 300,000 to 350,000 clones, approximately 12% being singletons. General observations from the study: Moderately but significantly shorter TCRB CDR3s were found in Type 1 diabetes patients in all four CD4+ subsets.

Germline V gives CDR1 SGDLS, CDR2 YYNGEE. V trimming: 3 bases; J trimming: 1 base; junction bases outside the gene matches: 2. The CDR3 has 15 amino acids. This chain links TRBV9 with TRBJ2-1; 9 positions match TRBD2. The clonotype was recovered from a woman under 30 with type 1 diabetes. Sequencing used naive CD4+ T cells from blood. The CDR3 reads CASSDTSGSYNEQFF. The CDR3 region has the DNA TGTGCCAGCAGCGACACTAGCGGGTCCTACAATGAGCAGTTCTTC.